These 26 T cell receptor beta chains share one sample of origin, sequenced in a study of blood T cell repertoires in COVID-19. The data were produced by immunoSEQ multiplex PCR, yet TCRdb's version contains in-frame clones alone and is incomplete. The sample has approximately 140,000 clones, approximately 90% seen once. Sequencing was carried out using peripheral blood. Every receptor here comes from a man between 65 and 85 years old with active COVID-19.

The V gene is TRBV4-3, the J gene TRBJ2-3, with 8 bases that match TRBD1. From germline, CDR1 is LGHNA and CDR2 YSLEER. V gave up 5 bases and J gave up 1 base; unmatched junction bases: 5. This CDR3 has 15 amino acids. CDR3 DNA sequence: TGCGCCAGCAGCACCCGGACAGGGCGCACAGATACGCAGTATTTT. Its translation: CASSTRTGRTDTQYF.

The chain has TRBV4-1 and TRBJ1-1; no firm D call. V gave up 1 base and J gave up 0 bases, with 12 bases separating them. Germline V gives CDR1 MGHRA, CDR2 YSYEKL. The CDR3 is made up of 16 amino acids. CDR3 DNA: TGCGCCAGCAGCCAAGCTCACAGAAAAATGAACACTGAAGCTTTCTTT. Amino acids: CASSQAHRKMNTEAFF.

The rearrangement links TRBV15 to TRBJ2-7; 8 bases are shared with TRBD1. Germline lookup yields CDR1 LNHNV and CDR2 YYDKDF (reference sequence). The trim removed 5 bases at V and 2 bases at J, leaving 8 bases unmatched. The CDR3 runs 15 residues. The CDR3 region has the DNA TGTGCCACCAGCGAGCCCGGACAGGGCACCTACGAGCAGTACTTC. Amino acid sequence: CATSEPGQGTYEQYF.

V usage is TRBV11-2 and J usage is TRBJ2-2; D is possibly TRBD2 (5 bases). The ends were cut back, 3 bases at V and 1 base at J, with 6 bases in the middle. Germline CDR1 reads SGHAT; CDR2 reads FQNNGV. This CDR3 is 14 amino acids long. The CDR3 sequence: CASSFGGNTGELFF. CDR3 sequence (DNA): TGTGCCAGCAGCTTTGGAGGGAACACCGGGGAGCTGTTTTTT.

This clone was seen a single time. This chain joins TRBV24-1 and TRBJ2-5; the D gene is possibly TRBD2 (6 bases). CDR3 length equals 14 residues. Per the germline V gene, CDR1 is KGHDR and CDR2 is SFDVKD. V was cut by 9 bases and J by 7 bases, with 20 bases left in between. CDR3 in amino acids: CATEGPGTFGTQYF. CDR3 in DNA: TGTGCCACCGAAGGACCCGGGACTTTCGGGACCCAGTACTTC.

This clone appeared a few times. This chain connects TRBV10-3 to TRBJ2-1, with TRBD2 identical over 10 bases. Losses at the gene ends were 10 bases for V and 1 base for J; bases not matched to a gene: 4. The CDR3 has 14 amino acids. CDR1 ENHRY and CDR2 SYGVKD come from the germline V gene. As DNA, the CDR3 is TGTGCCACCAGGACTAGCGGATCCTACAATGAGCAGTTCTTC. This gives the protein CATRTSGSYNEQFF.

This clone appeared a single time. V usage is TRBV5-1 and J usage is TRBJ1-1; 8 bases are shared with TRBD1. This CDR3 spans 16 amino acids. Looked up from germline, CDR1 is SGHRS and CDR2 is YFSETQ. V lost 3 bases, J lost 1 base, and 8 bases stayed unmatched. The CDR3 region has the DNA TGCGCCAGCAGCTCTCAGGGGGCGGGTGGGAACACTGAAGCTTTCTTT. Translation gives CASSSQGAGGNTEAFF.

V is TRBV4-2 and J is TRBJ1-2; D is perhaps TRBD1 (5 bases). Trimming stripped 5 bases from V and 2 bases from J, with 12 bases between. The CDR3 has 14 residues. Germline V gives CDR1 LGHNA, CDR2 YNFKEQ. The CDR3 DNA sequence: TGTGCCAGCAGCGACCGGGACTTGAACTATGGCTACACCTTC. It translates to CASSDRDLNYGYTF.

The chain combines TRBV7-2 with TRBJ2-2; D ambiguous. Trimming removed 9 bases from V and 5 bases from J, with 16 bases in between. The V gene's germline CDR1 is SGHTA and CDR2 FQGNSA. The CDR3 is 14 residues long. For the CDR3, the DNA is TGTGCCAGTCCCCCCGACCCTAGGACCGGGGAGCTGTTTTTT. It specifies CASPPDPRTGELFF. Based on the CDR3 plus reference TRBV7-2 and TRBJ2-2, the full variable domain is GAGVSQSPSNKVTEKGKDVELRCDPISGHTALYWYRQSLGQGLEFLIYFQGNSAPDKSGLPSDRFSAERTGGSVSTLTIQRTQQEDSAVYLCASPPDPRTGELFFGEGSRLTVL.

This sequence joins TRBV5-1 and TRBJ2-1; 8 bases agree with TRBD2. The V gene end was trimmed by 0 bases and the J gene end by 5 bases; junction bases not matched to a gene: 1. The germline CDR1 and CDR2 sequences are SGHRS and YFSETQ. The CDR3 contains 14 residues. The CDR3 DNA reads as TGCGCCAGCAGCTTGGAACTAGCGGACAATGAGCAGTTCTTC. Its translation is CASSLELADNEQFF. Complete variable domain (other parts from reference TRBV5-1 and TRBJ2-1): KAGVTQTPRYLIKTRGQQVTLSCSPISGHRSVSWYQQTPGQGLQFLFEYFSETQRNKGNFPGRFSGRQFSNSRSEMNVSTLELGDSALYLCASSLELADNEQFFGPGTRLTVL.

This chain's CDR3 is CASSFVAGGPRDTQYF. For the CDR3, the DNA is TGTGCCAGCAGCTTTGTAGCGGGAGGGCCGAGAGATACGCAGTATTTT. This sequence joins TRBV5-4 and TRBJ2-3, with 11 bases lining up with TRBD2. Germline CDR1 SGHNT, CDR2 YYREEE (reference sequence). Trimming at V came to 2 bases and at J to 5 bases, leaving 7 bases not matched to a gene. CDR3 length equals 16 residues.

This sequence joins TRBV6-1 and TRBJ2-4, with TRBD1 matching 9 bases. The CDR3 contains 16 residues. V lost 4 bases and J lost 1; bases outside the gene matches: 5. The germline V gene has CDR1 MNHNS and CDR2 SASEGT. CDR3 sequence: CASSGGTGLAKNIQYF. The DNA of the CDR3 is TGTGCCAGCAGTGGGGGGACAGGGTTGGCCAAAAACATTCAGTACTTC.

This chain's CDR3 is CASSLLQGWETQYF. CDR3 in DNA: TGTGCCAGCAGTTTATTACAGGGGTGGGAGACCCAGTACTTC. The rearrangement joins TRBV6-2 or TRBV6-3 to TRBJ2-5, with TRBD1 identical over 7 bases. The length of the CDR3 is 14 residues. Looked up from germline, CDR1 is MNHEY and CDR2 is SVGEGT. V shed 4 bases, J shed 5 bases, and the junction held 7 bases outside the gene matches.

This rearrangement joins TRBV24-1 to TRBJ2-1; unclear D gene. This CDR3 region has 11 residues. V shed 4 bases and J shed 7 bases, with 4 bases lying between them. The germline CDR1 and CDR2 sequences are KGHDR and SFDVKD. CDR3 DNA: TGTGCCACCAGTGAACTTAATGAGCAGTTCTTC. It specifies CATSELNEQFF.

This chain links TRBV7-9 with TRBJ1-3, with D perhaps TRBD1 (5 bases). The CDR3 spans 14 residues. Germline V gene lookup returns CDR1 SEHNR and CDR2 FQNEAQ (reference sequence). V shed 5 bases and J shed 6 bases, with 14 bases lying between them. CDR3 in amino acids: CASSPWGQVNTIYF. The CDR3 coding sequence is TGTGCCAGCAGCCCCTGGGGCCAAGTAAACACCATATATTTT.

The chain links TRBV30 to TRBJ2-5; perhaps TRBD1 as D (6 bases). V was pared by 3 bases and J by 5 bases, with 22 bases between. The CDR3 sequence is 16 residues long. The germline CDR1 and CDR2 sequences are GTSNPN and SVGIG (reference sequence). Here the CDR3 DNA reads TGTGCCTGGAGGGTTTATGAGGGACATCGGGGTGAGACCCAGTACTTC. The encoded protein is CAWRVYEGHRGETQYF.

The genes are TRBV19 and TRBJ1-2, with TRBD1 matching 7 bases. The CDR3 sequence is 15 residues long. In germline, CDR1 is LNHDA, CDR2 SQIVND (reference sequence). With 5 bases clipped from V and 4 bases from J, the junction kept 10 bases outside the gene matches. The CDR3 DNA follows: TGTGCCAGTAGTGCCCGGGACAGACTTCTCTATGGCTACACCTTC. This sequence encodes CASSARDRLLYGYTF.

About this clone itself: One end of the junction fails to match germline, which may point to a read error. This sequence joins TRBV14 and TRBJ1-6, with 10 nucleotides matching TRBD1. Looked up from germline, CDR1 is SGHDN and CDR2 is FVKESK. CDR3 length: 15 residues. CDR3 protein: CASSQGDRGNPPLHF. In DNA, the CDR3 is TGTGCCAGCAGCCAAGGGGACAGGGGTAATCCACCCCTCCACTTT.

The V gene is TRBV28, the J gene TRBJ1-6; 7 bases align to TRBD1. Germline V lookup: CDR1 MDHEN, CDR2 SYDVKM. The CDR3 runs 12 residues. V shed 6 bases and J 10 bases; nucleotides not matched to a gene: 3. CDR3 bases: TGTGCCAGCAGAGGGGGCTACTCACCCCTCCACTTT. Its protein is CASRGGYSPLHF.

This rearrangement joins TRBV2 to TRBJ2-7; 8 bases map to TRBD2. This CDR3 is 13 amino acids long. CDR1 is SNHLY, CDR2 FYNNEI, per germline. Trimming removed 0 bases from V and 6 bases from J; junction bases left unmatched: 1. CDR3 DNA: TGTGCCAGCAGTGAAGCGCGGGGGGCCGAGCAGTACTTC. Its translation is CASSEARGAEQYF.

This chain joins TRBV5-1 and TRBJ2-2, with TRBD2 identical over 8 bases. The germline V gene encodes CDR1 SGHRS and CDR2 YFSETQ. CDR3 size: 17 residues. Germline trimming cut 6 bases from V and 7 bases from J; bases unmatched to any gene: 17. The CDR3 loop reads CASTLGGAQKNHGELFF. DNA for the CDR3: TGCGCCAGCACCCTCGGGGGGGCGCAAAAAAACCACGGGGAGCTGTTTTTT.

The CDR3, as DNA: TGCGCCAGCAGCTTGGCTCCGGGGAACACTGAAGCTTTCTTT. Translation: CASSLAPGNTEAFF. The V and J genes are TRBV5-1 and TRBJ1-1; D is undetermined. Germline assignment: CDR1 SGHRS and CDR2 YFSETQ. The length of the CDR3 is 14 residues. With 0 bases removed from V and 1 base from J, the gap between germline ends came to 7 bases.

V and J are TRBV5-4 and TRBJ2-7; the match to TRBD1 covers 7 bases. CDR3 length equals 13 residues. Germline lookup yields CDR1 SGHNT and CDR2 YYREEE (reference sequence). Unmatched junction bases numbered 4, after V lost 5 bases and J lost 2 bases. CDR3 bases: TGTGCCAGCAGATCAGGGGGAGCCTACGAGCAGTACTTC. Translated: CASRSGGAYEQYF. Filled out from reference TRBV5-4 and TRBJ2-7, the complete variable domain reads ETGVTQSPTHLIKTRGQQVTLRCSSQSGHNTVSWYQQALGQGPQFIFQYYREEENGRGNFPPRFSGLQFPNYSSELNVNALELDDSALYLCASRSGGAYEQYFGPGTRLTVT.

V is TRBV7-3 and J is TRBJ1-1, with TRBD1 as a possible D gene (6 bases). Trimming shortened V by 0 bases and J by 4 bases, and 9 bases separated the two germline ends. CDR1 and CDR2 (germline): SGHTA, FQGTGA. This CDR3 is built from 14 residues. This CDR3 is CASSLTQGSTEAFF. The CDR3 bases are TGTGCCAGCAGCTTAACCCAGGGGAGCACTGAAGCTTTCTTT. Combining the CDR3 with reference TRBV7-3 and TRBJ1-1 gives the whole variable domain GAGVSQTPSNKVTEKGKYVELRCDPISGHTALYWYRQSLGQGPEFLIYFQGTGAADDSGLPNDRFFAVRPEGSVSTLKIQRTERGDSAVYLCASSLTQGSTEAFFGQGTRLTVV.

The chain recombines TRBV30 with TRBJ1-4; 10 bases fit TRBD1. The CDR3 runs 15 residues. Germline V gives CDR1 GTSNPN, CDR2 SVGIG (reference sequence). V lost 2 bases, J lost 5 bases, and 5 bases stayed unmatched. The CDR3, as DNA: TGTGCCTGGAGTAATAGACAGGGGGCAAATGAAAAACTGTTTTTT. It codes for CAWSNRQGANEKLFF.

The V and J genes are TRBV5-1 and TRBJ1-1; 8 nucleotides match TRBD1. This CDR3 region has 16 residues. V gave up 4 bases and J gave up 0 bases; unmatched junction bases: 8. Germline V gene sequence: CDR1 SGHRS, CDR2 YFSETQ. The CDR3 sequence: CASSPIPTGVNTEAFF. The CDR3 coding sequence is TGCGCCAGCAGCCCCATTCCGACAGGGGTGAACACTGAAGCTTTCTTT.